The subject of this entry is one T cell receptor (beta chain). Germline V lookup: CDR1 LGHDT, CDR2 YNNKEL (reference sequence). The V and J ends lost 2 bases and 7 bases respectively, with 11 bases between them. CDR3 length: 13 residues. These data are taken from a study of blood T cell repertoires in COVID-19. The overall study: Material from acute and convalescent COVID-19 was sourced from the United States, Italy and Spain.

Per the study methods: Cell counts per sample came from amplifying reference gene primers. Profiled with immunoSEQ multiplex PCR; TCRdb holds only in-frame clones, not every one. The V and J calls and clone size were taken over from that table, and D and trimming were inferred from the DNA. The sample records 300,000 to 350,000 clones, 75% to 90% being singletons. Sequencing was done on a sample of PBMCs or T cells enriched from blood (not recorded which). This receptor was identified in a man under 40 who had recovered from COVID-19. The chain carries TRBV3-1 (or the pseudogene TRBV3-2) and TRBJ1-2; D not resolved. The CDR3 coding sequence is TGTGCCAGCAGCCAAACAACAGTAGGTGGCTACACCTTC. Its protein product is CASSQTTVGGYTF.